This TCR beta chain was sequenced during a study of CD8+ T cells in alopecia areata. Study-wide findings and caveats: Across lesional scalp, and particularly alopecia totalis/universalis, clonality surpassed that of normal scalp. Mice gave a clearer picture of TCR sharing than patients did, possibly for HLA-related reasons. Besides other cells, scalp samples also yield sequences of resident alphabeta T cells from normal skin. While tofacitinib was given, many expanded lesional clones persisted in scalp and blood.

The CDR3 totals 15 residues. V was clipped by 6 bases and J by 0 bases, with 12 bases between them. Per the germline V gene, CDR1 is MNHEY and CDR2 is SVGAGI. Treatment described: oral pan-JAK inhibitor, 5-10 mg twice daily. RNA, once extracted, was reverse transcribed into cDNA for use as the sequencing template. Profiling relied on immunoSEQ multiplex PCR, and the TCRdb table lists in-frame clones only, not all of them. The sample includes roughly 210,000 clones, less than 45% of them seen just once. On this clone itself: Its matching antigen is unknown. Different DNA sequences within this sample yield the same CDR3.

J is TRBJ2-4 and V is TRBV6-5, with a tentative D call TRBD1 (6 bases). This sample comprised CD4+ T cells sorted from blood, obtained at approximately week 36, from a patient treated with tofacitinib. The sequence was obtained from a human donor with alopecia areata. In nucleotides, the CDR3 is TGTGCCAGCAGCTGGACAGATCTAGCCAAAAACATTCAGTACTTC. As protein: CASSWTDLAKNIQYF.